Each of the 21 T cell receptor beta chains below was sequenced from the same sample in a study of blood T cells in healthy people across ages. A second PCR, run for about 7 to 11 cycles, used a sample-barcoded 5' primer plus a J-beta primer mix. Using its own MiXCR run on the 5' RACE reads, TCRdb lists one record per CDR3 protein. The sample lists hundreds of thousands of distinct CDR3 sequences; roughly 34% were seen once. The sequenced sample consisted of blood. The receptors were sampled from a man between 18 and 35 years old in good health.

Only a few counts were recorded for this clonotype. Here the CDR3 reads CSVANFEYNEQYF. CDR3 nucleotide sequence: TGCAGCGTTGCCAATTTCGAGTACAATGAGCAGTACTTC. The chain is built from TRBV29-1 and TRBJ2-5; D not resolved. Trimming cost V 4 bases and J 11 bases, with 20 bases left between them. CDR3 length equals 13 residues. The germline V gene encodes CDR1 SQVTM and CDR2 ANQGSEA.

This clonotype was seen many times. With a much larger clone just one base away, this may be a read error. The genes are TRBV5-1 and TRBJ1-1; D gene uncertain. V was cut by 0 bases and J by 1 base, with 10 bases left in between. Per germline, CDR1 SGHRS and CDR2 YFSETQ. The CDR3 consists of 15 residues. The CDR3 is CASSLADPRNTEAFF. CDR3 in DNA: TGCGCCAGCAGCTTGGCGGACCCCAGGAACACTGAAGCTTTCTTT.

This sequence joins TRBV10-3 and TRBJ2-7; the D is unclear. The CDR3 consists of 9 residues. The V end lost 11 bases, the J end lost 4 bases, and 6 bases lay between the germline ends. Germline values: CDR1 ENHRY, CDR2 SYGVKD. The CDR3 reads CARLYEQYF. The DNA for the CDR3 is TGTGCCCGACTGTACGAGCAGTACTTC.

This clonotype has more than one count but fewer than ten. This chain uses TRBV7-2 with TRBJ1-5, with a possible D match to TRBD1 (5 bases). Trimming cost V 1 base and J 2 bases, with 15 bases left between them. The CDR3 totals 17 residues. Germline-derived CDR1 and CDR2 are SGHTA and FQGNSA. The CDR3 here is CASSLDVLLGGNQPQHF. In DNA, the CDR3 is TGTGCCAGCAGCTTAGACGTATTATTGGGGGGCAATCAGCCCCAGCATTTT.

The table lists this clonotype with many counts. This chain joins TRBV12-3 or TRBV12-4 and TRBJ1-2, with TRBD1 matching over 9 bases. This CDR3 is built from 14 residues. V shed 2 bases, J shed 7 bases, and the junction held 5 bases outside the gene matches. CDR3 coding DNA: TGTGCCAGCAGTTTAACAGGGGGCGAGGGTGGCTACACCTTC. Protein product: CASSLTGGEGGYTF.

This chain uses TRBV9 with TRBJ1-1; 7 nucleotides align to TRBD1. This CDR3 comprises 15 residues. CDR1 is SGDLS and CDR2 is YYNGEE in the germline V gene. V shed 6 bases, J shed 3 bases, and the junction held 11 bases outside the gene matches. The CDR3 region has the DNA TGTGCCAGCAACCGACAGGGCGCCTCGTACACTGAAGCTTTCTTT. Residues: CASNRQGASYTEAFF.

A few counts support this clonotype. This sequence joins TRBV28 and TRBJ1-1; D is ambiguous. This CDR3 is built from 14 residues. Germline lookup yields CDR1 MDHEN and CDR2 SYDVKM. The V gene lost 6 bases and the J gene lost 0 bases, with 11 bases spanning the gap. The CDR3 reads CASSPPNLNTEAFF. The CDR3 DNA reads TGTGCCAGCAGCCCCCCGAACCTGAACACTGAAGCTTTCTTT. Combining the CDR3 with reference TRBV28 and TRBJ1-1 gives the whole variable domain DVKVTQSSRYLVKRTGEKVFLECVQDMDHENMFWYRQDPGLGLRLIYFSYDVKMKEKGDIPEGYSVSREKKERFSLILESASTNQTSMYLCASSPPNLNTEAFFGQGTRLTVV.

Turning to this clonotype: The junction shows a germline mismatch at one end, possibly a read error. V gene TRBV20-1 combines with J gene TRBJ2-3, with TRBD2 as a possible D gene (6 bases). The CDR3 contains 12 residues. Germline values: CDR1 DFQATT, CDR2 SNEGSKA (reference sequence). The CDR3 is CSATSQVDTQYF. CDR3 in DNA: TGCAGCGCTACTAGCCAGGTAGATACGCAGTATTTT.

This clonotype was seen more than once but under ten times. This chain links TRBV3-1 with TRBJ1-2, with D tentatively TRBD1 (5 bases). The CDR3 contains 15 residues. The ends were cut back, 2 bases at V and 0 bases at J, with 10 bases in the middle. CDR1 and CDR2 (germline): LGHDT, YNNKEL (reference sequence). The CDR3 nucleotides read TGTGCCAGCAGCCAAAGGACACCGTCTAACTATGGCTACACCTTC. This sequence encodes CASSQRTPSNYGYTF.

The chain combines TRBV20-1 with TRBJ2-3; 9 positions agree with TRBD2. This CDR3 is built from 16 residues. Per germline, CDR1 DFQATT and CDR2 SNEGSKA (reference sequence). The V and J ends lost 1 base and 2 bases, in that order; junction bases with no gene match: 7. CDR3 DNA: TGCAGTGCTAGAGCCACTAGCGGGTTATCCACAGATACGCAGTATTTT. It is translated as CSARATSGLSTDTQYF.

The rearrangement links TRBV5-1 to TRBJ2-3; D not resolved. This CDR3 has 14 amino acids. V was shortened by 0 bases and J by 4 bases, with 9 bases between the two germline ends. Germline values: CDR1 SGHRS, CDR2 YFSETQ. As DNA, the CDR3 is TGCGCCAGCAGCTTGGAAAGAGGCCCAGATACGCAGTATTTT. It encodes CASSLERGPDTQYF.

This sequence joins TRBV10-3 and TRBJ2-2; D is perhaps TRBD1 (5 bases). V lost 2 bases and J 1 base, leaving 11 bases between the germline ends. CDR1 is ENHRY, CDR2 SYGVKD, per germline. This CDR3 is 16 amino acids long. CDR3 protein: CAISENNRQNTGELFF. CDR3 sequence (DNA): TGTGCCATCAGTGAGAACAACAGGCAGAACACCGGGGAGCTGTTTTTT.

This clonotype appeared a few times. The rearrangement links TRBV27 to TRBJ1-2; weak D call: TRBD1 (6 bases). The germline V and J ends were trimmed by 6 bases and 6 bases, with 20 bases remaining between them. Germline CDR1 and CDR2: MNHEY and SMNVEV (reference sequence). CDR3 length equals 15 residues. CDR3 nucleotide sequence: TGTGCCAGCAGCCGCCGGGTCCAGGGGTTCGATGGCTACACCTTC. Amino acid sequence: CASSRRVQGFDGYTF.

This chain joins TRBV4-1 and TRBJ2-2; D is perhaps TRBD1 (5 bases). Deletions cut 0 bases from V and 7 bases from J, with 18 bases between. Per the germline V gene, CDR1 is MGHRA and CDR2 is YSYEKL. This CDR3 has 17 residues. The chain's CDR3 is CASSQDSARALGGELFF. DNA for the CDR3: TGCGCCAGCAGCCAAGATTCGGCCAGGGCCCTTGGCGGGGAGCTGTTTTTT.

This clonotype has more than one count but fewer than ten. This sequence joins TRBV2 and TRBJ2-5; 7 bases line up with TRBD2. Germline V gene sequence: CDR1 SNHLY, CDR2 FYNNEI. This CDR3 is built from 17 residues. V lost 1 base to trimming and J lost 6 bases; unmatched junction nucleotides: 14. In nucleotides, the CDR3 is TGTGCCAGCAGTGAAGAAATGGCGGGGGACCTCAGGCAGACCCAGTACTTC. It codes for CASSEEMAGDLRQTQYF.

The sample holds many counts of this clonotype. The V gene is TRBV10-3, the J gene TRBJ2-7; possibly TRBD1 for D (6 bases). Trimming left V 7 bases short and J 2 bases short, with 21 bases between. The CDR3 consists of 16 residues. Per germline, CDR1 ENHRY and CDR2 SYGVKD. This chain's CDR3 is CAITNDYTGTPYEQYF. CDR3 in DNA: TGTGCCATCACAAACGATTACACAGGGACCCCCTACGAGCAGTACTTC.

This clonotype was counted once. Written as DNA, the CDR3 is TGCAGTGCTAGAGACACGGAGAACACCGGGGAGCTGTTTTTT. Amino acid sequence: CSARDTENTGELFF. The chain couples TRBV20-1 to TRBJ2-2, with unresolved D. Germline assignment: CDR1 DFQATT and CDR2 SNEGSKA (reference sequence). CDR3 length: 14 amino acids. V dropped 0 bases and J dropped 1 base, with 6 bases sitting between them.

The chain has TRBV7-3 and TRBJ2-2; D not certain. The CDR3 spans 18 residues. In germline, CDR1 is SGHTA, CDR2 FQGTGA. V was cut by 2 bases and J by 7 bases, with 23 bases left in between. CDR3 nucleotide sequence: TGTGCCAGCAGCTTAGAGCCCTCCGTATTACATGAGGACGGGGAGCTGTTTTTT. Its protein is CASSLEPSVLHEDGELFF.

The chain has TRBV12-3 or TRBV12-4 and TRBJ2-7, with D unresolved. Trimming pared 7 bases from V and 7 bases from J, leaving 11 bases between. CDR3 length: 11 amino acids. In DNA, the CDR3 is TGTGCCAGCACCCTATCGGAGGAGCAGTACTTC. This translates into CASTLSEEQYF.

This clonotype has a handful of counts. The gene calls are TRBV5-1 and TRBJ1-4; D possibly corresponds to TRBD1 (5 bases). The CDR3 length is 17 residues. Looked up from germline, CDR1 is SGHRS and CDR2 is YFSETQ. Trimming pared 4 bases from V and 4 bases from J, leaving 20 bases between. CDR3 loop: CASSLTAGGRGNEKLFF. CDR3 DNA: TGCGCCAGCAGCCTGACAGCCGGGGGACGGGGTAATGAAAAACTGTTTTTT.

The gene calls are TRBV20-1 and TRBJ2-2, with D possibly being TRBD1 or TRBD2 (6 bases each). Germline V gene sequence: CDR1 DFQATT, CDR2 SNEGSKA (reference sequence). Between the trimmed V and J ends, which lost 7 bases and 2 bases, there was a span of 26 bases. The CDR3 spans 18 residues. DNA for the CDR3: TGCAGTGATGAGGGGGGCCAACGACAGACAACTAACACCGGGGAGCTGTTTTTT. Amino acids: CSDEGGQRQTTNTGELFF.